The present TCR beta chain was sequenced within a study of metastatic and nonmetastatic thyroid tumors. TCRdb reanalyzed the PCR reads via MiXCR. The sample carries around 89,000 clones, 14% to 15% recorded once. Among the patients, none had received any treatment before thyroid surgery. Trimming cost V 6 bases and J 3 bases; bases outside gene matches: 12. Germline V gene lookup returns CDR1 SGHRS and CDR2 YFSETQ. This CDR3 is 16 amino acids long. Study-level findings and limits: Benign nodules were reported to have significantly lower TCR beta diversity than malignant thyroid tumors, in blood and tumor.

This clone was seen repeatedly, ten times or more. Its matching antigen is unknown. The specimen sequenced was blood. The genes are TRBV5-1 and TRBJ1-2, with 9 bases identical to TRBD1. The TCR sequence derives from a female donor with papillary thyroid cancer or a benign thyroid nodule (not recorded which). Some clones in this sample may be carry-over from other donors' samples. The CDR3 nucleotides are TGCGCCAGCAACGTGGGACAGGGCAGGGCCGACTATGGCTACACCTTC. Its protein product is CASNVGQGRADYGYTF.